Sequencing of this T cell receptor beta chain was carried out in a study of shared T cell receptors in the human thymus. V was pared by 6 bases and J by 4 bases, with 22 bases between. CDR3 length equals 15 residues. The V gene's germline CDR1 is SQVTM and CDR2 ANQGSEA. Clones were read by immunoSEQ multiplex PCR, and TCRdb kept only the in-frame ones, dropping some. The sample carries hundreds of thousands of clones, approximately 95% recorded once. This receptor was taken from a human donor. Sequencing was done on a sample of thymocytes. The chain links TRBV29-1 to TRBJ2-7, with D tentatively TRBD2 (7 bases). CDR3: CSVGGGEVLFYEQYF. DNA of the CDR3: TGCAGCGTAGGGGGAGGGGAGGTGTTATTTTACGAGCAGTACTTC.